This T cell receptor (beta chain) was observed in a study of OX40 agonist ivuxolimab in advanced cancers. At the level of the whole study: Ivuxolimab was an agonistic, fully human IgG2 monoclonal antibody directed against OX40 (CD134), a costimulatory receptor. Intravenous ivuxolimab was administered to patients every 2 weeks at six dose levels: 0.01, 0.1, 0.3, 1.5, 3 and 10 mg/kg. Among the 50 to 55 dose-escalation patients, some 20 had hepatocellular carcinoma, around 15 melanoma, 9 renal cell carcinoma and 9 head and neck cancer. In the dose-escalation cohort, 82.7% of patients were male, and the mean age was roughly 60 years, with a range of about 23 to 85. Patients were allowed to have had prior anti-PD-1, anti-PD-L1 or anti-CTLA-4 therapy, and approximately 40% of the dose-escalation patients had been treated with checkpoint inhibitors. Partial responses occurred in three dose-escalation patients: two with cutaneous melanoma and one with hepatocellular carcinoma. Peripheral TCRbeta sequencing aimed to test whether ivuxolimab altered TCR sequence diversity and caused clonal T-cell expansion. The monotherapy dose-escalation portion (N of about 49 patients) of the phase I ivuxolimab trial is reported in the paper. Study-wide conclusions, independent of this receptor: After ivuxolimab, expanded clones were on average more numerous among CD8+ T cells than among CD4+ T cells. Low levels of normalized T-cell clonal expansion were also seen in some nonresponding patients. At doses from 0.1 to 3.0 mg/kg, clonal expansion was seen in both CD4+ and CD8+ blood T cells between baseline and week 6. Antigen specificity was not determined for the clonally expanded peripheral T cells. In the 0.1-3.0 mg/kg groups, partial responders had among the lowest normalized peripheral clonal expansion, particularly in CD8+ T cells.

V loses 4 bases, J loses 0 bases, and the germline ends lie 9 bases apart. The CDR3 runs 14 residues from the cysteine to the phenylalanine. The DNA shown is the 42-base CDR3, in frame from base 1. CDR1 is given as SQVTM and CDR2 as ANQGSEA, both from the germline V gene. To sequence the TCRbeta CDR3 region, genomic DNA was isolated from the sorted cells. The immunoSEQ Assay was used to sequence the TCRbeta CDR3 regions. The clones in this table, taken by TCRdb from immuneACCESS, are in-frame only. Not every clone is retained; where verified, under half of the shortfall comes from an unresolved V gene, and the cause of the rest is unknown. The sample yields around 9,800 clones; roughly four fifths were counted once. Together, the top ten hold about a third of the sample. The trial excluded patients who had a history of autoimmune disease or who were on systemic immunosuppression. Peripheral blood for TCR sequencing was collected from all dose cohorts at baseline, on cycle 4 day 1, and on cycle 7 day 1. The samples were drawn from a first-in-human, open-label, multicenter phase I dose-escalation trial of ivuxolimab. Adults with locally advanced or metastatic melanoma, renal cell, hepatocellular, or head and neck squamous cell carcinoma were enrolled in the trial. CD4+ and CD8+ T cells were sorted separately from peripheral blood before TCR sequencing.

Details on this clone: Its specific antigen is unknown. Base qualities are missing; no much larger clone stands one base away.

This TCR was sampled from an adult with an advanced solid tumor such as melanoma, head and neck, liver or kidney cancer. The material was CD4+ or CD8+ T cells sorted from blood, obtained in a trial of the OX40 agonist ivuxolimab. The chain is assembled from TRBV29-1 and TRBJ2-2, with TRBD1 tentatively as D gene (6 bases match). Here is the DNA: TGCAGCGTTGGTGGACAGACGAACACCGGGGAGCTGTTTTTT. Its protein is CSVGGQTNTGELFF.